The clone carrying this TCR beta chain was observed at least ten times. This sample stems from a study of naive and memory T cell subsets. Amplification of ligated cDNA took four PCR rounds with SP2 and nested alpha and beta constant primers. Blood and skin TCR RNA was reverse transcribed with alpha and beta constant primers. TCRdb independently ran MiXCR on the 5' RACE reads; one entry per CDR3 protein. The sample has roughly 48,000 distinct CDR3 sequences, 4.7% seen once; the top ten hold around 0.88%. An oligonucleotide containing a UMI was ligated to the 3' end of TCR cDNA. Cells were not sorted; total RNA input targeted roughly 1 to 1,100 ng. CDR3 length: 16 amino acids. V lost 1 base and J lost 0, with 12 bases in between. The germline V gene has CDR1 KGHSH and CDR2 LQKENI.

The rearrangement joins TRBV18 to TRBJ1-1, with D possibly matching TRBD1 (5 bases). The sequence came from a female donor in good health. CDR3 sequence: CASSPQAGKLNTEAFF. CDR3 in DNA: TGTGCCAGCTCACCACAGGCAGGGAAACTGAACACTGAAGCTTTCTTT.